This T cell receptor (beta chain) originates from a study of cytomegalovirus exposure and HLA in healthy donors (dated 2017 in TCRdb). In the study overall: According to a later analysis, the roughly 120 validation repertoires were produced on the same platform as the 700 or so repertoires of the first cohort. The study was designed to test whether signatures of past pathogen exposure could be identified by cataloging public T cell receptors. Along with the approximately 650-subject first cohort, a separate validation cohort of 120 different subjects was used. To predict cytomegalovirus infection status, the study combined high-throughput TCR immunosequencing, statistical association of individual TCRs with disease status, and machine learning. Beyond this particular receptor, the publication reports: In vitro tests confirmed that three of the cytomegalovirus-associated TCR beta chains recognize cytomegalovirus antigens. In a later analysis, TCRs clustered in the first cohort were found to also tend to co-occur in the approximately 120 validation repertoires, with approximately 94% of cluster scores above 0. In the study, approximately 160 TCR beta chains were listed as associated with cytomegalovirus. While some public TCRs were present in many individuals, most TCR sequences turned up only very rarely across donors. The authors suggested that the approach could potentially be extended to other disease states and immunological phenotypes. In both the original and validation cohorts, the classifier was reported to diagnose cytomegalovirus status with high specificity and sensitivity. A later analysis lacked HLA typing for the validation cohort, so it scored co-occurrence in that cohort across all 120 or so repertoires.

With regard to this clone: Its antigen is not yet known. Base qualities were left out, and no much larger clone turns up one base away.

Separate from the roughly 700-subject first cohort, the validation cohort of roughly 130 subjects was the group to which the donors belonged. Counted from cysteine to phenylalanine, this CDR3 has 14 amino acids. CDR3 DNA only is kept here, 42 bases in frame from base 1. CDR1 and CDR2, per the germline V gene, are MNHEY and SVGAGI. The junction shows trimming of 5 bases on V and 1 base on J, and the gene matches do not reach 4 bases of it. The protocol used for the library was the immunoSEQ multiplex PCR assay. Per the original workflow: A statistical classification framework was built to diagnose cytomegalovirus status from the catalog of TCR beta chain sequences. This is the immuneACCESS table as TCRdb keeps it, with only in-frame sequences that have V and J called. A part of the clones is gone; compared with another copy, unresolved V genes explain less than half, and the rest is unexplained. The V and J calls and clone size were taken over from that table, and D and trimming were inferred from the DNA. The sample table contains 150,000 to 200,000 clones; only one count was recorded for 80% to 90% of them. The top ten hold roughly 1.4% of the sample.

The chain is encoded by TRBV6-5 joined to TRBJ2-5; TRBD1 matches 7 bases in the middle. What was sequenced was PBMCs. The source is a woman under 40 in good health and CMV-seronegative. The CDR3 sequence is CASSQGTAQETQYF. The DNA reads TGTGCCAGCAGTCAAGGGACAGCCCAAGAGACCCAGTACTTC.